One and the same sample provided the 22 T cell receptor beta chains below, sequenced in a study of untreated major depressive disorder. TCRdb keeps only in-frame clones here, not all; method: immunoSEQ multiplex PCR. Altogether roughly 22,000 clones are present, just under 90% being singletons, with the ten largest covering roughly 0.44%. The source material was CD4+ T cells from PBMCs. The origin of the receptors is a middle-aged woman in good health.

The chain is built from TRBV2 and TRBJ2-7; D gene unclear. The germline CDR1 and CDR2 sequences are SNHLY and FYNNEI. The V end lost 8 bases, the J end lost 4 bases, and 3 bases lay between the germline ends. The CDR3 contains 9 residues. CDR3 sequence reads: CASGYEQYF. In DNA form, the CDR3 reads TGTGCCAGCGGATACGAGCAGTACTTC. Filled out from reference TRBV2 and TRBJ2-7, the complete variable domain reads EPEVTQTPSHQVTQMGQEVILRCVPISNHLYFYWYRQILGQKVEFLVSFYNNEISEKSEIFDDQFSVERPDGSNFTLKIRSTKLEDSAMYFCASGYEQYFGPGTRLTVT.

The V gene is TRBV18, the J gene TRBJ2-5; 7 positions agree with TRBD1. CDR1 is KGHSH and CDR2 is LQKENI in the germline V gene. Losses at the gene ends were 4 bases for V and 5 bases for J; bases not matched to a gene: 10. The CDR3 totals 15 residues. The CDR3 loop reads CASSLSTGETETQYF. CDR3 coding DNA: TGTGCCAGCTCACTCTCCACAGGGGAGACGGAGACCCAGTACTTC.

This clone was recorded once. The chain uses TRBV5-1 and TRBJ2-1; 7 bases map to TRBD2. The junction had 8 bases not matched to a gene; V was cut back by 1 base and J by 7 bases. Germline loops: CDR1 SGHRS, CDR2 YFSETQ. The CDR3 is made up of 15 amino acids. The CDR3 bases are TGCGCCAGCAGCTTGTCGGGGGGTCGCTCAAATGAGCAGTTCTTC. Encoded protein: CASSLSGGRSNEQFF.

This clone was observed once. J is TRBJ1-2 and V is TRBV2, with 10 nucleotides matching TRBD1. V shed 5 bases and J 7 bases; nucleotides not matched to a gene: 7. Germline V gene sequence: CDR1 SNHLY, CDR2 FYNNEI. The CDR3 totals 14 residues. The CDR3 region has the DNA TGTGCCAGCAGTACCGGGACAGGGGAGGTTGGCTACACCTTC. Its protein is CASSTGTGEVGYTF.

The chain recombines TRBV30 with TRBJ2-5, with D possibly called TRBD1 or TRBD2 (5 bases each). V shed 2 bases and J shed 0 bases, with 10 bases lying between them. This CDR3 contains 14 residues. CDR1 is GTSNPN and CDR2 is SVGIG in the germline V gene (reference sequence). DNA for the CDR3: TGTGCCTGGAGTAGAGGGACGTACCAAGAGACCCAGTACTTC. Translated: CAWSRGTYQETQYF.

This chain connects TRBV4-1 to TRBJ1-3; no definite D call. Trimming pared 2 bases from V and 2 bases from J, leaving 7 bases between. The CDR3 length is 14 residues. Per the germline V gene, CDR1 is MGHRA and CDR2 is YSYEKL. CDR3 sequence reads: CASSQPGPGNTIYF. The DNA for the CDR3 is TGCGCCAGCAGCCAACCCGGCCCTGGAAACACCATATATTTT.

CDR3 coding DNA: TGTGCCAGCAGCCTCCCGGGACAGGGTTATGGCTACACCTTC. Translating it yields CASSLPGQGYGYTF. The J gene is TRBJ1-2, the V gene TRBV5-6; 9 bases agree with TRBD1. Germline lookup yields CDR1 SGHDT and CDR2 YYEEEE. There are 14 residues in the CDR3. Losses at the gene ends were 4 bases for V and 5 bases for J; bases not matched to a gene: 6.

This clone appeared a single time. V gene TRBV6-1 combines with J gene TRBJ2-7; 7 bases align to TRBD1. Losses at the gene ends were 6 bases for V and 1 base for J; bases not matched to a gene: 9. Germline CDR1 MNHNS, CDR2 SASEGT. CDR3 length equals 15 residues. The CDR3 DNA is TGTGCCAGCAGATCGGGGACAGCCCGATCCTACGAGCAGTACTTC. It yields the protein CASRSGTARSYEQYF.

This rearrangement joins TRBV9 to TRBJ1-1; D ambiguous. CDR1 and CDR2 (germline): SGDLS, YYNGEE. This CDR3 comprises 12 residues. Trimming pared 3 bases from V and 5 bases from J, leaving 8 bases between. The CDR3 region has the DNA TGTGCCAGCAGCGCCAGTCGGACTGAAGCTTTCTTT. Protein sequence: CASSASRTEAFF. Full variable domain (remainder filled in from reference TRBV9 and TRBJ1-1): DSGVTQTPKHLITATGQRVTLRCSPRSGDLSVYWYQQSLDQGLQFLIQYYNGEERAKGNILERFSAQQFPDLHSELNLSSLELGDSALYFCASSASRTEAFFGQGTRLTVV.

This chain joins TRBV10-3 and TRBJ2-7; a possible D gene is TRBD2 (6 bases). Trimming took off 5 bases at V and 7 bases at J, with 12 bases between the two ends. This CDR3 region has 12 residues. Germline V gives CDR1 ENHRY, CDR2 SYGVKD. CDR3: CAISMDSGEQYF. In DNA, the CDR3 is TGTGCCATCAGTATGGATAGCGGTGAGCAGTACTTC.

V gene TRBV19 combines with J gene TRBJ1-5; D call uncertain. CDR1 is LNHDA, CDR2 SQIVND, per germline (reference sequence). The CDR3 covers 15 residues. With 3 bases removed from V and 1 base from J, the gap between germline ends came to 10 bases. Here the CDR3 reads CASSIQALSNQPQHF. The CDR3 coding sequence is TGTGCCAGTAGTATTCAAGCTCTGAGCAATCAGCCCCAGCATTTT.

The rearrangement joins TRBV6-1 to TRBJ1-5, with a tentative D call TRBD1 (5 bases). This CDR3 comprises 17 residues. Deletions cut 3 bases from V and 2 bases from J, with 17 bases between. CDR1 is MNHNS and CDR2 is SASEGT in the germline V gene. CDR3 in amino acids: CASSEGRTSRGNQPQHF. The CDR3 DNA follows: TGTGCCAGCAGTGAGGGACGTACTAGTAGGGGCAATCAGCCCCAGCATTTT.

The genes are TRBV6-4 and TRBJ2-3; 9 nucleotides match TRBD2. Germline lookup yields CDR1 MRHNA and CDR2 SNTAGT. V dropped 6 bases and J dropped 3; count of bases not matched to a gene: 7. The CDR3 length is 15 residues. The CDR3 protein is CASSPTSGSTDTQYF. The CDR3 region has the DNA TGTGCCAGCAGCCCCACTAGCGGGTCGACAGATACGCAGTATTTT.

The chain recombines TRBV10-3 with TRBJ2-3, with TRBD2 as a possible D gene (5 bases). V was pared by 11 bases and J by 0 bases, with 15 bases between. CDR3 length: 14 residues. From germline, CDR1 is ENHRY and CDR2 SYGVKD. CDR3 DNA: TGTGCCGTAGGGAAGGAGGTCAGCACAGATACGCAGTATTTT. Its protein is CAVGKEVSTDTQYF.

This chain's CDR3 is CASSGSASTDTQYF. The CDR3, as DNA: TGCGCCAGCAGCGGTAGCGCCAGCACAGATACGCAGTATTTT. V is TRBV5-1 and J is TRBJ2-3, with a tentative D call TRBD2 (5 bases). The CDR3 length is 14 residues. In germline, CDR1 is SGHRS, CDR2 YFSETQ. The V end was cut by 4 bases, the J end by 0 bases, with 9 bases between.

The chain recombines TRBV19 with TRBJ1-3; D is ambiguous. This CDR3 has 13 residues. Trimming removed 4 bases at V and 4 bases at J, with 8 bases between. Germline assignment: CDR1 LNHDA and CDR2 SQIVND (reference sequence). The DNA for the CDR3 is TGTGCCAGTAGTACCTCTCGAGGAAACACCATATATTTT. This codes for CASSTSRGNTIYF.

The gene calls are TRBV7-9 and TRBJ2-7, with 10 nucleotides matching TRBD1. The CDR3 is 16 residues long. Germline values: CDR1 SEHNR, CDR2 FQNEAQ (reference sequence). With V trimmed by 3 bases and J by 6 bases, 11 bases remained unmatched. CDR3 DNA sequence: TGTGCCAGCAGCTTCAGGGAGACAGGGGGCGGGTCCGAGCAGTACTTC. Its protein product is CASSFRETGGGSEQYF. Full variable domain (outside the CDR3, taken from reference TRBV7-9 and TRBJ2-7): DTGVSQNPRHKITKRGQNVTFRCDPISEHNRLYWYRQTLGQGPEFLTYFQNEAQLEKSRLLSDRFSAERPKGSFSTLEIQRTEQGDSAMYLCASSFRETGGGSEQYFGPGTRLTVT.

The genes are TRBV5-1 and TRBJ2-2, with TRBD2 as a possible D gene (5 bases). The CDR3 totals 15 residues. Germline V gene data show CDR1 as SGHRS and CDR2 as YFSETQ. V lost 0 bases and J lost 5, with 11 bases in between. The CDR3 loop is CASSLGGHGTGELFF. CDR3 bases: TGCGCCAGCAGCTTGGGAGGGCACGGTACCGGGGAGCTGTTTTTT.

As to this clone: At one end, the junction sequence differs from germline, possibly due to a read error. This chain connects TRBV4-2 to TRBJ1-2, with 7 bases that match TRBD1. CDR1 and CDR2 from the germline V gene are LGHNA and YNFKEQ. The CDR3 covers 15 residues. This chain's CDR3 is CASNQGTAFPTGYTF. The CDR3 bases are TGTGCCAGCAACCAAGGGACAGCCTTCCCGACAGGCTACACCTTC.

The chain joins TRBV28 to TRBJ1-1; D might be TRBD1 (6 bases). CDR3 length equals 19 residues. Trimming took off 5 bases at V and 3 bases at J, with 28 bases between the two ends. The germline gives CDR1 MDHEN, CDR2 SYDVKM. The CDR3 loop is CASSRWGAYTYKGDTEAFF. CDR3 coding DNA: TGTGCCAGCAGTCGTTGGGGGGCGTACACCTACAAGGGCGACACTGAAGCTTTCTTT.

V and J are TRBV5-1 and TRBJ2-3, with 7 nucleotides matching TRBD2. The CDR3 runs to 15 residues. Germline V gene sequence: CDR1 SGHRS, CDR2 YFSETQ. The trim removed 4 bases at V and 4 bases at J, leaving 9 bases unmatched. CDR3 protein: CASSLRDYGPDTQYF. DNA for the CDR3: TGCGCCAGCAGCCTCCGGGACTACGGTCCAGATACGCAGTATTTT.

The chain is built from TRBV4-1 and TRBJ1-1; maybe TRBD1 (5 bases). The CDR3 sequence is 17 residues long. Germline-derived CDR1 and CDR2 are MGHRA and YSYEKL. Trimming took off 0 bases at V and 8 bases at J, with 22 bases between the two ends. CDR3 in DNA: TGCGCCAGCAGCCAAGAACAGGTCGCCGCTACCGCCATAGAAGCTTTCTTT. It codes for CASSQEQVAATAIEAFF.